Shown below are 5 T cell receptor beta chains from a single sample sequenced in a study of neurological immune-mediated disorders. TCRdb re-derived calls from the 5' RACE reads in MiXCR, one entry per CDR3 protein. The sample holds about 49,000 distinct CDR3 sequences, roughly 10% seen once. Regarding time point: longitudinal time-point 1 (baseline). Sequencing was carried out using PBMCs. Receptor source: a woman aged 40 to 49 in good health.

This clonotype was seen many times. This rearrangement joins TRBV6-5 to TRBJ2-5; 7 nucleotides match TRBD2. The germline V gene has CDR1 MNHEY and CDR2 SVGAGI. CDR3 length: 13 residues. V lost 9 bases and J lost 3; bases outside the gene matches: 7. The CDR3: CASGTGGEETQYF. DNA of the CDR3: TGTGCCAGTGGAACGGGGGGAGAAGAGACCCAGTACTTC.

This clonotype has ten or more counts. The V and J genes are TRBV29-1 and TRBJ1-3; D remains unclear. V was pared by 4 bases and J by 3 bases, with 10 bases between. This CDR3 is 13 amino acids long. Germline CDR1 reads SQVTM; CDR2 reads ANQGSEA. The CDR3 loop is CSVAAMGGNTIYF. As DNA, the CDR3 is TGCAGCGTTGCGGCCATGGGTGGAAACACCATATATTTT.

The table lists this clonotype with many counts. The chain links TRBV7-3 to TRBJ1-1, with D unclear. V was pared by 6 bases and J by 0 bases, with 8 bases between. The germline gives CDR1 SGHTA, CDR2 FQGTGA. The CDR3 is 13 residues long. CDR3 amino acids: CASSSYMNTEAFF. DNA of the CDR3: TGTGCCAGCAGTAGCTATATGAACACTGAAGCTTTCTTT.

In this sample, this clonotype turned up many times. CDR3: CASSLAQENWYF. For the CDR3, the DNA is TGTGCCAGCAGCTTAGCCCAAGAAAATTGGTACTTC. J is TRBJ2-7 and V is TRBV7-2; the D is unclear. CDR3 length equals 12 residues. Trimming pared 0 bases from V and 12 bases from J, leaving 12 bases between. The germline CDR1 and CDR2 sequences are SGHTA and FQGNSA.

V and J are TRBV27 and TRBJ2-1, with D unclear. The CDR3 is 13 residues long. Germline loops: CDR1 MNHEY, CDR2 SMNVEV (reference sequence). The CDR3 sequence: CASCLYPPNEQFF. CDR3 coding DNA: TGTGCTAGCTGTTTATATCCCCCGAATGAGCAGTTCTTC.